These T cell receptor beta chains were read from a single sample in a study of cytomegalovirus exposure and HLA in healthy donors. The method was immunoSEQ multiplex PCR; TCRdb's version includes in-frame clones alone and lacks a portion of them. This repertoire includes about 110,000 clones. Sequenced input: PBMCs. The receptors were sampled from a man under 40 in good health and CMV-seronegative. Each CDR3 is given with its conserved first and last residue. D genes are given only for firm matches.

NA,TRBV29-1,TRBJ2-3,CSVVYISGTDTQYF,TGCAGCGTTGTATACATCAGCGGCACAGATACGCAGTATTTT
NA,TRBV5-6,TRBJ2-3,CASSTRRGGQFTQYF,TGTGCCAGCAGCACCCGGAGGGGGGGTCAGTTTACGCAGTATTTT
TRBD1,TRBV27,TRBJ1-6,CASSAKGQYNSPLHF,TGTGCCAGCAGTGCTAAGGGACAGTATAATTCACCCCTCCACTTT
NA,TRBV9,TRBJ2-1,CASSVGFVGHSYNEQFF,TGTGCCAGCAGCGTAGGTTTCGTGGGACACTCCTACAATGAGCAGTTCTTC
NA,TRBV14,TRBJ1-1,CASSRSGVAFF,TGTGCCAGCAGCAGAAGCGGGGTGGCTTTCTTT
NA,TRBV5-5,TRBJ2-7,CASSLRDNDYEQYF,TGTGCCAGCAGCCTTCGGGATAACGACTACGAGCAGTACTTC
NA,TRBV28,TRBJ2-3,CASSFSDSPDTQYF,TGTGCCAGCAGTTTCTCAGACTCCCCAGATACGCAGTATTTT
NA,TRBV7-2,TRBJ1-2,CASSLGADGYTF,TGTGCCAGCAGCTTAGGGGCTGATGGCTACACCTTC
TRBD1,TRBV28,TRBJ2-7,CASRGPGQGVYEQYF,TGTGCCAGCAGGGGTCCGGGACAGGGCGTTTACGAGCAGTACTTC
TRBD1,TRBV18,TRBJ1-5,CASSPRDRAPNSNQPQHF,TGTGCCAGCTCACCCCGGGACAGGGCCCCCAATAGCAATCAGCCCCAGCATTTT
NA,TRBV23-1,TRBJ2-7,CASSQSVPGWREQYF,TGCGCCAGCAGTCAATCGGTCCCAGGGTGGCGCGAGCAGTACTTC
TRBD2,TRBV13,TRBJ2-7,CASSPGRGYEQYF,TGTGCCAGCAGCCCTGGGAGGGGTTACGAGCAGTACTTC
TRBD1,TRBV19,TRBJ1-1,CASSIGQGVNTEAFF,TGTGCCAGTAGTATCGGACAGGGAGTGAACACTGAAGCTTTCTTT
TRBD1,TRBV19,TRBJ1-6,CASSADRVGNSPLHF,TGTGCCAGTAGTGCCGACAGGGTGGGTAATTCACCCCTCCACTTT
TRBD1,TRBV4-1,TRBJ2-5,CASSHPDRVETQYF,TGCGCCAGCAGCCACCCGGACAGGGTGGAGACCCAGTACTTC
NA,TRBV7-8,TRBJ1-1,CASSSWPREGYTEAFF,TGTGCCAGCAGCTCTTGGCCCCGAGAGGGCTACACTGAAGCTTTCTTT
NA,TRBV5-6,TRBJ2-3,CASSLKSTYTQYF,TGTGCCAGCAGCTTGAAATCGACATATACGCAGTATTTT
NA,TRBV9,TRBJ2-5,CASSGRGPQGTQYF,TGTGCCAGCAGCGGTCGAGGACCCCAGGGGACCCAGTACTTC
NA,TRBV7-9,TRBJ2-7,CASSLGQGGAYEQYF,TGTGCCAGCAGCTTAGGGCAGGGGGGAGCGTACGAGCAGTACTTC
NA,TRBV2,TRBJ1-1,CASSARGRGANTEAFF,TGTGCCAGCAGCGCGCGGGGACGGGGGGCTAACACTGAAGCTTTCTTT
NA,TRBV7-2,TRBJ2-1,CASSLGGSYEQFF,TGTGCCAGCAGCTTAGGCGGTTCGTATGAGCAGTTCTTC
NA,TRBV7-2,TRBJ2-5,CASSQQETQYF,TGTGCCAGCAGCCAACAAGAGACCCAGTACTTC
TRBD2,TRBV18,TRBJ2-7,CASSPPSGGLEQYF,TGTGCCAGCTCACCACCGAGCGGGGGACTGGAGCAGTACTTC
NA,TRBV30,TRBJ1-6,CAWTQAAPYSPLHF,TGTGCCTGGACACAGGCTGCGCCATATTCACCCCTCCACTTT
TRBD1,TRBV2,TRBJ1-1,CASREGAGNTEAFF,TGTGCCAGCAGAGAGGGGGCAGGAAACACTGAAGCTTTCTTT
TRBD1,TRBV29-1,TRBJ1-1,CSGEGQGSEAFF,TGCAGCGGCGAGGGACAGGGAAGTGAAGCTTTCTTT
NA,TRBV6-6,TRBJ1-2,CASRDSDYGYTF,TGTGCCAGCAGAGACAGTGACTATGGCTACACCTTC
TRBD1,TRBV10-3,TRBJ2-2,CAIGADRGYSGELFF,TGTGCCATCGGAGCGGACAGGGGGTATTCCGGGGAGCTGTTTTTT
NA,TRBV7-9,TRBJ1-2,CASSSNSNYGYTF,TGTGCCAGCAGCTCCAATTCTAACTATGGCTACACCTTC
TRBD1,TRBV27,TRBJ1-1,CASRGQSMNTEAFF,TGTGCCAGCAGGGGACAGAGCATGAACACTGAAGCTTTCTTT
TRBD1,TRBV6-5,TRBJ1-2,CASTPGQGAFITF,TGTGCCAGCACCCCCGGACAGGGGGCATTCATCACCTTC
NA,TRBV29-1,TRBJ1-2,CSFYTGHGYTF,TGCAGCTTTTATACAGGGCATGGCTACACCTTC
NA,TRBV6-5,TRBJ2-5,CASGTVGGQETQYF,TGTGCCAGTGGGACCGTGGGGGGACAAGAGACCCAGTACTTC
TRBD1,TRBV6-5,TRBJ2-7,CASSYSRTGPYEQYF,TGTGCCAGCAGTTACTCTAGGACAGGGCCCTACGAGCAGTACTTC
TRBD2,TRBV15,TRBJ2-7,CATSRVGTSGGEQYF,TGTGCCACCAGCAGAGTGGGTACTAGCGGGGGCGAGCAGTACTTC
NA,TRBV15,TRBJ1-4,CATSRDSASEKLFF,TGTGCCACCAGCAGAGATTCAGCTAGCGAAAAACTGTTTTTT
NA,TRBV4-1,TRBJ2-3,CASSHPAGDTQYF,TGCGCCAGCAGCCACCCGGCGGGAGATACGCAGTATTTT
NA,TRBV19,TRBJ2-6,CASLKFGGGANVLTF,TGTGCCAGCCTCAAGTTTGGCGGAGGGGCCAACGTCCTGACTTTC
TRBD1,TRBV18,TRBJ1-2,CASSPRKGDRGLGYTF,TGTGCCAGCTCACCACGCAAAGGTGACAGGGGGCTAGGCTACACCTTC
NA,TRBV6-4,TRBJ2-1,CASSDGHINEQFF,TGTGCCAGCAGTGACGGCCACATCAATGAGCAGTTCTTC
NA,TRBV6-1,TRBJ2-2,CASTRGGVTGELFF,TGTGCCAGCACCCGAGGGGGGGTCACCGGGGAGCTGTTTTTT
TRBD1,TRBV19,TRBJ2-7,CASRQGGDTYYEQYF,TGTGCCAGTCGACAGGGGGGTGATACCTACTACGAGCAGTACTTC
TRBD1,TRBV19,TRBJ2-7,CASSLTPSSTGLNEQYF,TGTGCCAGTAGTCTAACCCCCAGCTCGACAGGGCTGAACGAGCAGTACTTC
NA,TRBV15,TRBJ1-5,CATTGVHEGGQPQHF,TGTGCCACCACCGGAGTCCACGAGGGCGGGCAGCCCCAGCATTTT
TRBD1,TRBV18,TRBJ1-5,CASSRGQGAGGNQPQHF,TGTGCCAGCTCACGAGGACAGGGGGCCGGGGGCAATCAGCCCCAGCATTTT
NA,TRBV13,TRBJ2-3,CASSLKVDSGGTDTQYF,TGTGCCAGCAGCTTAAAGGTAGACTCGGGGGGCACAGATACGCAGTATTTT